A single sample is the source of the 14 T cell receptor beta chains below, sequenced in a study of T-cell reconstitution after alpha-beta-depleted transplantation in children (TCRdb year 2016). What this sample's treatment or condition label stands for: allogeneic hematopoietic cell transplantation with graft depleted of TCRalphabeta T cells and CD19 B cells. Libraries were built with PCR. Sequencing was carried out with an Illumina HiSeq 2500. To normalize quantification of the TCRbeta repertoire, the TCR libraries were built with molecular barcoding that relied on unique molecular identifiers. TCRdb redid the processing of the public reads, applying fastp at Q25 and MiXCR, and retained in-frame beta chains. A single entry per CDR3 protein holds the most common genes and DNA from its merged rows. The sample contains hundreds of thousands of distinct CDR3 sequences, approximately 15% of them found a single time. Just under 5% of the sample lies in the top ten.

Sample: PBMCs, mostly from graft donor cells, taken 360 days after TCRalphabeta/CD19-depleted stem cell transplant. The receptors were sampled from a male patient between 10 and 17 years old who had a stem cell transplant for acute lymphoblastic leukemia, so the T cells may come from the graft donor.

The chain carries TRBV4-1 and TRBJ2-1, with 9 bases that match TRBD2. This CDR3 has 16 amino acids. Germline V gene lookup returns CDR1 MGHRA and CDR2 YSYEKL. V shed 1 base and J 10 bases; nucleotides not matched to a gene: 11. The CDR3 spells CASSQVGGRVTWEQFF. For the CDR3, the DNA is TGCGCCAGCAGCCAAGTAGGCGGGAGGGTAACGTGGGAGCAGTTCTTC.

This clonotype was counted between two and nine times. The CDR3 DNA follows: TGTGCCTGGAGTACCAGATACTCGATATCCTCTAGCACAGATACGCAGTATTTT. It is translated as CAWSTRYSISSSTDTQYF. The rearrangement joins TRBV30 to TRBJ2-3; D is unclear. From germline, CDR1 is GTSNPN and CDR2 SVGIG (reference sequence). V was pared by 2 bases and J by 0 bases, with 21 bases between. The CDR3 is 18 residues long.

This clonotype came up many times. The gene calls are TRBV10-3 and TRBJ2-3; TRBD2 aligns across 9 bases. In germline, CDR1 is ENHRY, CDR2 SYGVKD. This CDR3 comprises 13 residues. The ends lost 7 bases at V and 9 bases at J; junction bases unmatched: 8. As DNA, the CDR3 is TGTGCCATCAACAACGCGGGAGGGCCAACGCAGTATTTT. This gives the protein CAINNAGGPTQYF.

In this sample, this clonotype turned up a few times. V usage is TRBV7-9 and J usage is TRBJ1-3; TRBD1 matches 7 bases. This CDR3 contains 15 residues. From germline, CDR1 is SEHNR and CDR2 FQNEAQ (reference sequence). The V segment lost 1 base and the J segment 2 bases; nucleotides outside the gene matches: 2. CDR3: CASSLGGGTGNTIYF. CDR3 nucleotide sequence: TGTGCCAGCAGCTTAGGAGGGGGCACTGGAAACACCATATATTTT.

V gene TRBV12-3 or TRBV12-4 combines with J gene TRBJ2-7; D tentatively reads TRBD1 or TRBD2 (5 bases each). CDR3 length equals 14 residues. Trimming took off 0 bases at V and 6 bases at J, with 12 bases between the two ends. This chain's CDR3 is CASSLAKRGGEQYF. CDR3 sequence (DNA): TGTGCCAGCAGTTTAGCGAAGAGGGGCGGCGAGCAGTACTTC.

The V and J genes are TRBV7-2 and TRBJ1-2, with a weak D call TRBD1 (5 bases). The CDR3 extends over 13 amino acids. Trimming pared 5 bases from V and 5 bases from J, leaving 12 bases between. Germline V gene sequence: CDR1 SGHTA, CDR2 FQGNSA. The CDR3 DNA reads TGTGCCAGCAGCGCGGGACGGCCTTATGGCTACACCTTC. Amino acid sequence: CASSAGRPYGYTF. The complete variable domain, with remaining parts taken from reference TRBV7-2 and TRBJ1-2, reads GAGVSQSPSNKVTEKGKDVELRCDPISGHTALYWYRQSLGQGLEFLIYFQGNSAPDKSGLPSDRFSAERTGGSVSTLTIQRTQQEDSAVYLCASSAGRPYGYTFGSGTRLTVV.

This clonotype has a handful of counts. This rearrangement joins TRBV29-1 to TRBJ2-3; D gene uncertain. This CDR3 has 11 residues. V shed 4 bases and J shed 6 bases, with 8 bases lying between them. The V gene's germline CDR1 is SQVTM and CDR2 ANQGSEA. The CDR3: CSVGITDTQYF. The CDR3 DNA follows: TGCAGCGTTGGTATTACGGATACGCAGTATTTT.

The DNA for the CDR3 is TGCGCCAGCAGCCGGGTGGCCGGGGAGCTGTTTTTT. Translated: CASSRVAGELFF. This chain connects TRBV5-1 to TRBJ2-2; D unclear. The CDR3 totals 12 residues. Germline V gives CDR1 SGHRS, CDR2 YFSETQ. Trimming removed 4 bases from V and 6 bases from J, with 7 bases in between.

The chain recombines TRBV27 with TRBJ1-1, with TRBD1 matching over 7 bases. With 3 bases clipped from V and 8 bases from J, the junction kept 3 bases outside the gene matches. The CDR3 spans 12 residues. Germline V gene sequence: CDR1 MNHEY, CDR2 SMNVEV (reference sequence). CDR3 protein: CASSFRDREAFF. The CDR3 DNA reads TGTGCCAGCAGTTTCCGGGACAGAGAAGCTTTCTTT.

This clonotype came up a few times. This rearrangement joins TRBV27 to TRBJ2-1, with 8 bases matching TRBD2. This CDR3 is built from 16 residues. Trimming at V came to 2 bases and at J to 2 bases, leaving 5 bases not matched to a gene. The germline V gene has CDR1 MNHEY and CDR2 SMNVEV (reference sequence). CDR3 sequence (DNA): TGTGCCAGCAGTTTAATTACTAGCGGAGCCTACAATGAGCAGTTCTTC. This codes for CASSLITSGAYNEQFF.

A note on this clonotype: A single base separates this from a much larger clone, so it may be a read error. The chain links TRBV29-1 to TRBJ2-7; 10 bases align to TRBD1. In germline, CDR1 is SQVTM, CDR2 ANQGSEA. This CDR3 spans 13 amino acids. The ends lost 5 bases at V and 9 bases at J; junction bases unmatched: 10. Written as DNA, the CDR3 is TGCAGCGTTACCGGGACAGGGGCTAGTGGGCAGTACTTC. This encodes CSVTGTGASGQYF.

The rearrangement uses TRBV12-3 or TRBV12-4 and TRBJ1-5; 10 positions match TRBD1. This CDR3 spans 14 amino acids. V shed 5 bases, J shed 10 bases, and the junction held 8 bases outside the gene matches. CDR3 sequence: CASSQRQGASPQHF. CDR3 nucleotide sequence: TGTGCCAGCAGTCAGAGACAGGGGGCGAGTCCCCAGCATTTT.

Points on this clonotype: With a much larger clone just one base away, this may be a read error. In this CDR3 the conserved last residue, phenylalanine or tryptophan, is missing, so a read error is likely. CDR3 DNA sequence: TGTGCCAGCAATGATGGGACGGTGAATAGCAATCAGCCCCAGCATTAT. Amino acids: CASNDGTVNSNQPQHY. The chain is built from TRBV10-3 and TRBJ1-5, with D maybe TRBD1 (5 bases). Trimming shortened V by 10 bases and J by 0 bases, and 19 bases separated the two germline ends. The CDR3 extends over 16 amino acids. From germline, CDR1 is ENHRY and CDR2 SYGVKD.

CDR3 bases: TGTGCCAGCAGCGTACTAGCGGGAGCAGAGACCCAGTACTTC. Encoded protein: CASSVLAGAETQYF. The chain joins TRBV9 to TRBJ2-5, with 10 bases identical to TRBD2. This CDR3 spans 14 amino acids. Trimming at V came to 1 base and at J to 4 bases, leaving 1 base not matched to a gene. The germline gives CDR1 SGDLS, CDR2 YYNGEE.